Reported below is one TCR beta chain. V lost 3 bases to trimming and J lost 6 bases, with 12 bases between them. Germline loops: CDR1 LGHNA, CDR2 YNFKEQ. The CDR3 length is 13 residues. Construction of the TCRbeta library involved unique molecular identifiers. TCRdb used MiXCR to reprocess the PCR reads, holding one entry per CDR3 protein. This table has about 870,000 distinct CDR3 sequences, less than 20% appearing once. The data stem from a study of T-cell reconstitution after alpha-beta-depleted transplantation in children. This chain connects TRBV4-2 to TRBJ2-7; D perhaps matches TRBD1 (5 bases). The TCR was taken from a male patient between 10 and 17 years old who had a stem cell transplant for acute lymphoblastic leukemia, so the T cells may come from the graft donor. Source: PBMCs, mostly from graft donor cells, taken 360 days after TCRalphabeta/CD19-depleted stem cell transplant. CDR3 in DNA: TGTGCCAGCAGCCATGTGATTAGGGGCGAGCAGTACTTC. Translated: CASSHVIRGEQYF.